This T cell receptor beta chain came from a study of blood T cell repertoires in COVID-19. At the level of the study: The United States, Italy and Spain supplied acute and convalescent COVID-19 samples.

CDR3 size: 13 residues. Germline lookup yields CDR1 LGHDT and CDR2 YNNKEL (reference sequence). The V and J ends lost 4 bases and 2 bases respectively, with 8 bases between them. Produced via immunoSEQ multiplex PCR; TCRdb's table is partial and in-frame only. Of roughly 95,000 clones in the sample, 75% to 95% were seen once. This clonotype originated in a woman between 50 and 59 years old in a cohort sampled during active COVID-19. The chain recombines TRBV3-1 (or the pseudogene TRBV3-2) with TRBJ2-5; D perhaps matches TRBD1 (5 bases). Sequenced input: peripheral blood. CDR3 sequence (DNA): TGTGCCAGCAGCCTCCGACAGCAAGAGACCCAGTACTTC. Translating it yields CASSLRQQETQYF.